This T cell receptor beta chain was captured in a study of blood T cell repertoires in COVID-19. Repertoires were generated with immunoSEQ multiplex PCR, while TCRdb's copy carries only in-frame clones and drops some. The sample includes 100,000 to 150,000 clones, approximately 81% of them seen just once. With 7 bases removed from V and 6 bases from J, the gap between germline ends came to 21 bases. Germline V lookup: CDR1 SNHLY, CDR2 FYNNEI. The CDR3 totals 15 residues. This clonotype was obtained from a man aged 40-55 years with active or convalescent COVID-19. Sequencing was carried out using peripheral blood. The chain combines TRBV2 with TRBJ2-5, with D possibly matching TRBD2 (6 bases). The CDR3: CASTSNTGTGKTQYF. In nucleotides, the CDR3 is TGTGCCAGCACCTCGAATACGGGGACTGGGAAGACCCAGTACTTC. The entire variable domain, with the rest obtained from reference TRBV2 and TRBJ2-5, is as follows: EPEVTQTPSHQVTQMGQEVILRCVPISNHLYFYWYRQILGQKVEFLVSFYNNEISEKSEIFDDQFSVERPDGSNFTLKIRSTKLEDSAMYFCASTSNTGTGKTQYFGPGTRLLVL.